The present T cell receptor (beta chain) was sequenced within a study of blood T cell repertoires in COVID-19. Overall study context: The United States, Italy and Spain provided the acute and convalescent COVID-19 samples. T cells, B-cell-depleted T cells, or PBMCs provided the cDNA or gDNA that served as material.

Between the trimmed V and J ends, which lost 6 bases and 8 bases, there was a span of 22 bases. Germline values: CDR1 SGHAT, CDR2 FQNNGV. The CDR3 spans 15 residues. Source study methods: How many nucleated cells were present was estimated from reference gene primer amplification. Using immunoSEQ multiplex PCR, the repertoire was profiled, and TCRdb retains in-frame clones only, with some absent. That table gives V, J and clone size, and the DNA gave D and trimming. This sample carries 70,000 to 100,000 clones, approximately 88% of them seen once, and the ten largest clones take roughly 12%. This clone was found a few times.

The chain links TRBV11-2 to TRBJ1-2; D might be TRBD1 (5 bases). This TCR came from a human donor in a cohort sampled during active COVID-19. Sample: peripheral blood. The CDR3 here is CASSIQTQGGGGYTF. CDR3 sequence (DNA): TGTGCCAGCAGTATTCAGACCCAGGGAGGAGGAGGCTACACCTTC.